Each of the 10 T cell receptor beta chains below was sequenced from the same sample in a study of CD8 T cell repertoires and HIV-1 epitope variants. Their antigens are not known. Method: immunoSEQ multiplex PCR; TCRdb's copy keeps in-frame clones and lacks some. Among roughly 4,000 clones listed, around 70% were seen once. The sample was cultured CD8+ T cells derived from PBMCs. The receptors were sampled from a male donor with HIV.

Written as DNA, the CDR3 is TGTGCCAGCAGCTTGGATCGAGGGTCCGGGGAGCTGTTTTTT. Translation gives CASSLDRGSGELFF. V gene TRBV5-4 combines with J gene TRBJ2-2; a possible D gene is TRBD2 (5 bases). V was trimmed by 0 bases and J by 6 bases, leaving 9 bases between them. The CDR3 is 14 residues long. Germline CDR1 SGHNT, CDR2 YYREEE (reference sequence).

This clone is a singleton in its sample. This rearrangement joins TRBV7-9 to TRBJ2-3; 7 bases are shared with TRBD2. J gave up 1 base and V 5 bases, and 12 bases lay outside the gene matches. This CDR3 has 17 amino acids. Germline-derived CDR1 and CDR2 are SEHNR and FQNEAQ (reference sequence). The CDR3 DNA follows: TGTGCCAGCAGCCCGGGGGGTGGGGGAGCTGGCACAGATACGCAGTATTTT. Translation gives CASSPGGGGAGTDTQYF.

The V and J genes are TRBV5-4 and TRBJ2-3, with a tentative D call TRBD2 (7 bases). Per the germline V gene, CDR1 is SGHNT and CDR2 is YYREEE (reference sequence). The CDR3 is made up of 14 amino acids. The CDR3 DNA sequence: TGTGCTACTAAAGGGGGGGGCAGCACAGATACGCAGTATTTT. It is translated as CATKGGGSTDTQYF.

The rearrangement links TRBV28 to TRBJ2-7, with D tentatively TRBD2 (6 bases). V was pared by 3 bases and J by 3 bases, with 15 bases between. This CDR3 has 15 amino acids. Per germline, CDR1 MDHEN and CDR2 SYDVKM. The CDR3 bases are TGTGCCAGCAGTTTTTTGTCTAGCGTTAACTACGAGCAGTACTTC. This encodes CASSFLSSVNYEQYF.

This clone came up a few times. The chain uses TRBV7-9 and TRBJ2-7; possible D gene TRBD2, 6 bases. This CDR3 is 13 amino acids long. The germline gives CDR1 SEHNR, CDR2 FQNEAQ (reference sequence). V was trimmed by 5 bases and J by 5 bases, leaving 13 bases between them. The CDR3 DNA is TGTGCCAGCAGCCCGGTCCGGAGGGACGAGCAGTACTTC. The encoded protein is CASSPVRRDEQYF.

The rearrangement links TRBV10-3 to TRBJ2-5; no reliable D call. V lost 2 bases, J lost 2 bases, and 6 bases lay in between. The length of the CDR3 is 13 residues. Germline CDR1 and CDR2: ENHRY and SYGVKD. The CDR3 DNA is TGTGCCATCAGTGAGCCCGGGCAAGAGACCCAGTACTTC. This gives the protein CAISEPGQETQYF.

The chain links TRBV11-3 to TRBJ2-1; TRBD2 aligns across 12 bases. Trimming removed 5 bases from V and 4 bases from J; junction bases left unmatched: 3. Germline V gives CDR1 SGHNT, CDR2 YENEEA. There are 15 residues in the CDR3. This chain's CDR3 is CASSPGTSGYNEQFF. The CDR3 nucleotides are TGTGCCAGCAGCCCGGGGACTAGCGGGTACAATGAGCAGTTCTTC.

The chain couples TRBV5-4 to TRBJ2-2; D possibly corresponds to TRBD1 (5 bases). Germline V lookup: CDR1 SGHNT, CDR2 YYREEE (reference sequence). V lost 4 bases and J 3 bases, leaving 16 bases between the germline ends. The CDR3 spans 16 residues. CDR3 sequence: CASSPDSSVDTGELFF. CDR3 nucleotide sequence: TGTGCCAGCAGCCCAGACAGTAGTGTCGACACCGGGGAGCTGTTTTTT.

The chain employs TRBV11-1 and TRBJ2-7; 7 bases are shared with TRBD2. Per the germline V gene, CDR1 is SGHAT and CDR2 is FQDESV (reference sequence). This CDR3 is 16 amino acids long. With 1 base clipped from V and 2 bases from J, the junction kept 8 bases outside the gene matches. The CDR3, as DNA: TGTGCCAGCAGCTTAGGCCCCCTGGGAGGGACCTACGAGCAGTACTTC. This codes for CASSLGPLGGTYEQYF. Full variable domain (missing parts from reference TRBV11-1 and TRBJ2-7): EAEVAQSPRYKITEKSQAVAFWCDPISGHATLYWYRQILGQGPELLVQFQDESVVDDSQLPKDRFSAERLKGVDSTLKIQPAELGDSAMYLCASSLGPLGGTYEQYFGPGTRLTVT.

The chain uses TRBV28 and TRBJ1-6, with 9 bases matching TRBD1. The CDR3 is made up of 15 amino acids. Trimming at V came to 6 bases and at J to 9 bases, leaving 9 bases not matched to a gene. Germline V gives CDR1 MDHEN, CDR2 SYDVKM. The CDR3 DNA reads as TGTGCCAGCAGCGACTCAGGGACAGGGATTTCACCCCTCCACTTT. Encoded protein: CASSDSGTGISPLHF.